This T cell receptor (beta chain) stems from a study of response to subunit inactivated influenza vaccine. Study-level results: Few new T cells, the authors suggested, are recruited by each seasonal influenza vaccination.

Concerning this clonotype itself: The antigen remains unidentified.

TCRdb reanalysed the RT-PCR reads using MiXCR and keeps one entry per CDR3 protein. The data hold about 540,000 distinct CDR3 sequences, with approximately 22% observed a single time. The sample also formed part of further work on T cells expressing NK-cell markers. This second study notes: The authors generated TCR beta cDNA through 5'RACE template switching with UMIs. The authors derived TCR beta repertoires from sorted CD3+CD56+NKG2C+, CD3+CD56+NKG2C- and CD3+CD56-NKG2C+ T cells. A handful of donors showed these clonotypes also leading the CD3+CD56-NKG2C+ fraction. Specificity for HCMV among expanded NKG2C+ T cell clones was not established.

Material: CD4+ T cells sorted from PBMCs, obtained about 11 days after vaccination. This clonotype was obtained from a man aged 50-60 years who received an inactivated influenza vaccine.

CDR3 sequence reads: CASRKGLSGGAFETQYF. The CDR3 DNA follows: TGTGCCAGCAGAAAGGGGCTTAGCGGGGGGGCCTTTGAGACCCAGTACTTC. The chain is built from TRBV6-1 and TRBJ2-5, with TRBD2 matching over 11 bases. CDR1 and CDR2 (germline): MNHNS, SASEGT. The CDR3 runs to 17 residues. V lost 6 bases and J lost 5; bases outside the gene matches: 14.